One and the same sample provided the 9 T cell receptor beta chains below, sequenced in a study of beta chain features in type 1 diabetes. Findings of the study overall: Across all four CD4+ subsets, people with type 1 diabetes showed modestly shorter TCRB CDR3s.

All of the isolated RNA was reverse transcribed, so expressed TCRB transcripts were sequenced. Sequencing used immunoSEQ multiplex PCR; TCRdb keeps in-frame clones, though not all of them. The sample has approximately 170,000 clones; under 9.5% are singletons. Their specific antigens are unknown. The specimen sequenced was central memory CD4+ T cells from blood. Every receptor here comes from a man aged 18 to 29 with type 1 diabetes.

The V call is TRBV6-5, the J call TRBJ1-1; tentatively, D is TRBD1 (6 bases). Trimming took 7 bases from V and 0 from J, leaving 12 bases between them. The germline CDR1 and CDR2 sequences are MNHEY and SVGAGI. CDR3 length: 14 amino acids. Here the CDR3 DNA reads TGTGCCAGCATGGCGAGGGGGATGAACACTGAAGCTTTCTTT. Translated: CASMARGMNTEAFF.

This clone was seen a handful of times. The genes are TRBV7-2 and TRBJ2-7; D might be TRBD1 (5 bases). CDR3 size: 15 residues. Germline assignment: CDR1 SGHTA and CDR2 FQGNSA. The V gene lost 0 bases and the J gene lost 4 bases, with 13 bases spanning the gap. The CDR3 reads CASSLAGLQGYEQYF. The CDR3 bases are TGTGCCAGCAGCTTAGCGGGGCTACAAGGTTACGAGCAGTACTTC.

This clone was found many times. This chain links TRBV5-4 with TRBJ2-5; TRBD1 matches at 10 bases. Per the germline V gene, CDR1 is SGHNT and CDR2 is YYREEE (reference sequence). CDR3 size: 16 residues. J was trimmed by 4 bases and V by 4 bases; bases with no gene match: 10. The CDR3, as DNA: TGTGCCAGCAGCCAAACCGGGACAGGGGATGGAGAGACCCAGTACTTC. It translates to CASSQTGTGDGETQYF.

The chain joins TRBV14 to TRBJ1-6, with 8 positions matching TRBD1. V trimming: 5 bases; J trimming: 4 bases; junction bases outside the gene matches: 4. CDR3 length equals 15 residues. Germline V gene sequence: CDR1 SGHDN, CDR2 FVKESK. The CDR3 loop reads CASSERQGYNSPLHF. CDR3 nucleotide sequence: TGTGCCAGCAGCGAAAGACAGGGGTATAATTCACCCCTCCACTTT.

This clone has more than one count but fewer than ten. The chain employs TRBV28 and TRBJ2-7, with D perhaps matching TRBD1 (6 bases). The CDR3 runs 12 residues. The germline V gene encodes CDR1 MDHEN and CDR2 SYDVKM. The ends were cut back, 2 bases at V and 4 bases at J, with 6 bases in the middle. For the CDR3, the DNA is TGTGCCAGCAGTTTAGGGACATACGAGCAGTACTTC. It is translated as CASSLGTYEQYF. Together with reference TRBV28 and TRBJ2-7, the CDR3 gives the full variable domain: DVKVTQSSRYLVKRTGEKVFLECVQDMDHENMFWYRQDPGLGLRLIYFSYDVKMKEKGDIPEGYSVSREKKERFSLILESASTNQTSMYLCASSLGTYEQYFGPGTRLTVT.

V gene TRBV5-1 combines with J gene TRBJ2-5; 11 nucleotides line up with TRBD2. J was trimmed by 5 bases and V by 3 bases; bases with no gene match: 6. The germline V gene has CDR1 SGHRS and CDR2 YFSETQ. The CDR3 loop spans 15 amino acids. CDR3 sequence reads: CASSSGLAGVETQYF. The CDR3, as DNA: TGCGCCAGCAGCTCCGGACTAGCGGGCGTGGAGACCCAGTACTTC.

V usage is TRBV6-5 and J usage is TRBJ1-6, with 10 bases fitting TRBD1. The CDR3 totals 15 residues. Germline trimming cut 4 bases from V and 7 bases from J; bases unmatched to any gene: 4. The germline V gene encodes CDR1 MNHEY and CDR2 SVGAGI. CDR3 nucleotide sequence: TGTGCCAGCAGTTCCCCGGGACAGGGGAATTCACCCCTCCACTTT. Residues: CASSSPGQGNSPLHF.

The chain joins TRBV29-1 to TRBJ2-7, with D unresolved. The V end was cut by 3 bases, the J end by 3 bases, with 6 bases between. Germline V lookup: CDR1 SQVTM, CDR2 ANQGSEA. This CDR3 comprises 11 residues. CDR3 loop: CSVESNYEQYF. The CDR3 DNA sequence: TGCAGCGTTGAGAGTAACTACGAGCAGTACTTC.

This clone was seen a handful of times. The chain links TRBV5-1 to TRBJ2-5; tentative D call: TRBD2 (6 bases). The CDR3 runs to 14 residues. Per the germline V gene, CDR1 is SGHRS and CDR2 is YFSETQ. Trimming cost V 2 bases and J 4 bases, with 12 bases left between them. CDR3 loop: CASSFGGGTETQYF. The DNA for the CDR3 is TGCGCCAGCAGCTTTGGCGGCGGGACAGAGACCCAGTACTTC.